This TCR beta chain was profiled in a study of beta chain features in type 1 diabetes. The study's findings and limits: Type 1 diabetes patients showed a moderate but significant shortening of TCRB CDR3s in all four CD4+ subsets.

Sorting that relied on CD45RO/CCR7/CD25/CD127/CD95/CD27 yielded CD4+ naive, central memory, regulatory and stem cell-like memory cells. This clone was found a few times. Its antigen is not known. What was sequenced were expressed TCRB transcripts, since all of the isolated RNA had been reverse transcribed. Roughly 3.5 million reads per sample were averaged for naive, central memory and regulatory samples. The protocol was immunoSEQ multiplex PCR, while the TCRdb copy is restricted to in-frame clones and leaves out a portion. The sample has about 660,000 clones, more than 12% seen once. The CDR3 contains 15 residues. Trimming left V 5 bases short and J 0 bases short, with 13 bases between. Germline lookup yields CDR1 SGHNT and CDR2 YYREEE (reference sequence).

Input material: naive CD4+ T cells from blood. The sequence was collected from a young man with type 1 diabetes. J is TRBJ2-3 and V is TRBV5-4, with D perhaps matching TRBD1 (5 bases). CDR3 nucleotides: TGTGCCAGCAGTTACCTACAGGCTAGCACAGATACGCAGTATTTT. Amino acids: CASSYLQASTDTQYF.